This TCR beta chain was profiled in a study of response to subunit inactivated influenza vaccine (dated by TCRdb to between 2018 and 2020). Concerning the study at large: The study used deep quantitative T cell receptor repertoire profiling to track responses to a trivalent subunit inactivated influenza vaccine.

The paper's findings and limits, for the study overall: The authors proposed that each seasonal influenza vaccination may bring in only a limited number of new T cells.

V lost 3 bases and J lost 3 bases; the stretch between them is 14 bases long. Spanning cysteine to phenylalanine, the CDR3 consists of 15 amino acids. This entry keeps only the CDR3 DNA: 45 bases, framed from base 1. CDR1 and CDR2, looked up from the germline V gene, are MGHRA and YSYEKL. The method behind the library was RT-PCR. Sequenced on an Illumina HiSeq 2500. The public sequencing data were trimmed at Q25 with fastp and processed into clonotypes with MiXCR by TCRdb, which kept only in-frame beta chains. Each CDR3 protein gets just one entry, which takes the most common genes and DNA from the rows behind it. The sample contains 500,000 to 750,000 distinct CDR3 sequences, around 15% of them found a single time. Around 10% of the sample lies in the top ten. Notes on this clonotype: What antigen it recognizes has not been identified. Base qualities are not recorded, but no much larger clone differs from it by a single base.

The sample here was PBMCs from blood, taken 11 to 12 days after vaccination. The TCR originated in a man aged 50 or older who received an inactivated influenza vaccine. Donor details come from another sample of the same person, matched by shared clones. The chain is encoded by TRBV4-1 joined to TRBJ1-2; perhaps TRBD1 is the D gene, with 6 bases matching. In nucleotides, the sequence is TGCGCCAGCAGCCACACGACGGACAGCTACTATGGCTACACCTTC. Its coded protein is CASSHTTDSYYGYTF.